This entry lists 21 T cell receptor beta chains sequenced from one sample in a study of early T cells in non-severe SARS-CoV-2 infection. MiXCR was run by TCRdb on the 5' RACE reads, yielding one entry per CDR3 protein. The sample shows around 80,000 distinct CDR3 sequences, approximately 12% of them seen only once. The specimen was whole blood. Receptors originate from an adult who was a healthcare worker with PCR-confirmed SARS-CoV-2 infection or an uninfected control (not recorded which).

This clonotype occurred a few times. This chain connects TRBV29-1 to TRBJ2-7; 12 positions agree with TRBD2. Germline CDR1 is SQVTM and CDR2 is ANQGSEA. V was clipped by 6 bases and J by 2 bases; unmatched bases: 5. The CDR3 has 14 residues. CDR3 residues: CSVGLAGYAYEQYF. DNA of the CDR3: TGCAGCGTGGGACTAGCGGGCTACGCCTACGAGCAGTACTTC.

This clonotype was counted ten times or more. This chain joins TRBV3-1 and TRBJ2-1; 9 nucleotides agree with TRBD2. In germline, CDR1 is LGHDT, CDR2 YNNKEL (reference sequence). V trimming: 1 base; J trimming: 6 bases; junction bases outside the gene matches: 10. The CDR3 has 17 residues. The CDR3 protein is CASSQALAGVLRNEQFF. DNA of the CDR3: TGTGCCAGCAGCCAAGCTTTAGCGGGAGTCCTCCGCAATGAGCAGTTCTTC.

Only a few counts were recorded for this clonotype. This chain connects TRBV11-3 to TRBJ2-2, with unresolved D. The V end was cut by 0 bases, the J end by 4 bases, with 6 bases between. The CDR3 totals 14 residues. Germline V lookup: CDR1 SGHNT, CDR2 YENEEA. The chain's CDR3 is CASSLDSATGELFF. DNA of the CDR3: TGTGCCAGCAGCTTAGATTCCGCCACCGGGGAGCTGTTTTTT.

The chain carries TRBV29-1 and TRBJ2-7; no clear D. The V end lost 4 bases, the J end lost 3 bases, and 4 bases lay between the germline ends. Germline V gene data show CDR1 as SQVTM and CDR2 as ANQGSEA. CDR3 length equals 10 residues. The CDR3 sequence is CSVVLYEQYF. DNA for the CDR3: TGCAGCGTTGTTCTCTACGAGCAGTACTTC.

The DNA for the CDR3 is TGCGCCAGCAGCACGGGACAGCCCGGGGACATTCAGTACTTC. Translation gives CASSTGQPGDIQYF. The chain has TRBV5-1 and TRBJ2-4, with 7 bases lining up with TRBD1. From germline, CDR1 is SGHRS and CDR2 YFSETQ. The CDR3 consists of 14 residues. J was trimmed by 8 bases and V by 4 bases; bases with no gene match: 9.

The CDR3 is CASSLWGEQYF. The CDR3 bases are TGTGCCAGCAGCCTTTGGGGCGAGCAGTACTTC. The J gene is TRBJ2-7, the V gene TRBV7-2; D ambiguous. The V end lost 5 bases, the J end lost 6 bases, and 8 bases lay between the germline ends. The germline V gene has CDR1 SGHTA and CDR2 FQGNSA. The CDR3 sequence is 11 residues long.

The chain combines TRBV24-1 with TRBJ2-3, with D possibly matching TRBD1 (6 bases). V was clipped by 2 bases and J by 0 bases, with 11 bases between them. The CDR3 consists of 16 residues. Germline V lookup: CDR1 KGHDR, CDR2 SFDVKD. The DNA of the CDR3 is TGTGCCACCAGTGATTGGGCTACAGGGAGCACAGATACGCAGTATTTT. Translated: CATSDWATGSTDTQYF.

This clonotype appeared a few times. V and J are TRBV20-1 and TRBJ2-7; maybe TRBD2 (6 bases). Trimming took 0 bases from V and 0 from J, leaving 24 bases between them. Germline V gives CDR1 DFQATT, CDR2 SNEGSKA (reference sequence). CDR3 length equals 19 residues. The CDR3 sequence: CSARDRERLRDPSSYEQYF. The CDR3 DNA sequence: TGCAGTGCTAGAGATCGGGAGAGGTTGAGGGACCCCAGCTCCTACGAGCAGTACTTC.

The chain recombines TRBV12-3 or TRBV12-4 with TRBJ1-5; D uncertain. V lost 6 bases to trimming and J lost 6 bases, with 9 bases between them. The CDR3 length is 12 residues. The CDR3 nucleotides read TGTGCCAGCAGGCTGGGATTTCAGCCCCAGCATTTT. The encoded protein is CASRLGFQPQHF.

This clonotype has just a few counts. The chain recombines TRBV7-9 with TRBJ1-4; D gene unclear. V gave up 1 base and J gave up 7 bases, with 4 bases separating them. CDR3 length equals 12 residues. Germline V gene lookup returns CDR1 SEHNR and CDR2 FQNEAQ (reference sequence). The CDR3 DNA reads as TGTGCCAGCAGCTTAGTGCGTGAAAAACTGTTTTTT. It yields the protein CASSLVREKLFF.

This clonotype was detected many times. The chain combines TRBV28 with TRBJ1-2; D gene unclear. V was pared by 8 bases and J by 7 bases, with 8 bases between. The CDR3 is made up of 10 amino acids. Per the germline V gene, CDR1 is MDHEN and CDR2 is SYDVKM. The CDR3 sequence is CASQRGGYTF. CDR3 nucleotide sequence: TGTGCCAGCCAGCGAGGTGGCTACACCTTC.

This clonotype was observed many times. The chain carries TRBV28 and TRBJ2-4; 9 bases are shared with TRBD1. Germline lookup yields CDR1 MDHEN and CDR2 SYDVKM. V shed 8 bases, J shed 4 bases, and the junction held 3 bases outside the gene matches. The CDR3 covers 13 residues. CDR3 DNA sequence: TGTGCCAGCGGGGACAGGGTGAAAAACATTCAGTACTTC. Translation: CASGDRVKNIQYF.

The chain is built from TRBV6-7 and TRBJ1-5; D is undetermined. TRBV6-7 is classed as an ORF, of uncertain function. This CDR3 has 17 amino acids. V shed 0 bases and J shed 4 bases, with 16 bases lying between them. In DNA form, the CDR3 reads TGTGCCAGCAGTTACTCCCGGCACGCAATAATAAATCAGCCCCAGCATTTT. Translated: CASSYSRHAIINQPQHF.

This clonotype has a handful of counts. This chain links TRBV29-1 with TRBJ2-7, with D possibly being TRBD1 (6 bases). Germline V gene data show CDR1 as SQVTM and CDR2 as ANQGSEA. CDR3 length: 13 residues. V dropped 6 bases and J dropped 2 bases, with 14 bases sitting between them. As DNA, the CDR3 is TGCAGCGTCACGGACAGATCTCCCTACGAGCAGTACTTC. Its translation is CSVTDRSPYEQYF.

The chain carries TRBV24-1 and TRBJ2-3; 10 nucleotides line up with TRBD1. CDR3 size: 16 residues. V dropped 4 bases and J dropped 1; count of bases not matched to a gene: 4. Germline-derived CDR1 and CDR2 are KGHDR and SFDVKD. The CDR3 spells CATSDPGTGGTDTQYF. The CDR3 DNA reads TGTGCCACCAGTGACCCCGGGACAGGGGGCACAGATACGCAGTATTTT.

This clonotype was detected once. CDR3 in amino acids: CASPMGRLYEQYF. In DNA form, the CDR3 reads TGTGCCAGCCCTATGGGGAGACTATACGAGCAGTACTTC. The chain recombines TRBV6-9 with TRBJ2-7; D possibly corresponds to TRBD2 (5 bases). CDR3 size: 13 residues. The ends were cut back, 8 bases at V and 4 bases at J, with 15 bases in the middle. Germline CDR1 reads MNHGY; CDR2 reads SVAAGI.

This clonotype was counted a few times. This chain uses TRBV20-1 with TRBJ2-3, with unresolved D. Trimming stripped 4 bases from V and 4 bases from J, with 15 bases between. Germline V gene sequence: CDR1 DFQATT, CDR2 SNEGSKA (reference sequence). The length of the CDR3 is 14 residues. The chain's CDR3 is CSAKPFALADTQYF. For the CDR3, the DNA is TGCAGTGCTAAGCCCTTTGCGCTGGCAGATACGCAGTATTTT.

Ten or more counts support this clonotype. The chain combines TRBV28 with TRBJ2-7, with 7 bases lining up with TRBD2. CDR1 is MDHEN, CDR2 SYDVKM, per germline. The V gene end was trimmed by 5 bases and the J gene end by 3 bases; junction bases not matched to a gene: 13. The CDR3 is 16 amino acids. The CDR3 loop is CASSPMTSSGLYEQYF. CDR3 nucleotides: TGTGCCAGCAGTCCAATGACTAGCAGTGGACTCTACGAGCAGTACTTC.

CDR3: CSADLSGSSYNEQFF. In DNA form, the CDR3 reads TGCAGCGCTGATCTTAGCGGGAGCTCCTACAATGAGCAGTTCTTC. V is TRBV29-1 and J is TRBJ2-1, with 9 bases fitting TRBD2. This CDR3 region has 15 residues. Unmatched junction bases numbered 7, after V lost 7 bases and J lost 0 bases. CDR1 and CDR2 from the germline V gene are SQVTM and ANQGSEA.

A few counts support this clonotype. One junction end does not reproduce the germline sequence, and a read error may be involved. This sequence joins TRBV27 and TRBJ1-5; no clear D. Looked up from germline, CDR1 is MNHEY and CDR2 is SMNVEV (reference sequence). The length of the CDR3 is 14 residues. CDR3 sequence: CASADRGPNRPQHF. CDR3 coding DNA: TGTGCCAGCGCCGATCGGGGTCCCAATCGGCCCCAGCATTTT.

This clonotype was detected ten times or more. The CDR3 bases are TGTGCCAGTAGTATCGGGACATTTAATGAGCAGTTCTTC. Residues: CASSIGTFNEQFF. The chain uses TRBV19 and TRBJ2-1, with D possibly being TRBD1 (6 bases). The CDR3 contains 13 residues. V lost 3 bases and J 7 bases, leaving 10 bases between the germline ends. The germline V gene has CDR1 LNHDA and CDR2 SQIVND (reference sequence). Based on the CDR3 plus reference TRBV19 and TRBJ2-1, the full variable domain is DGGITQSPKYLFRKEGQNVTLSCEQNLNHDAMYWYRQDPGQGLRLIYYSQIVNDFQKGDIAEGYSVSREKKESFPLTVTSAQKNPTAFYLCASSIGTFNEQFFGPGTRLTVL.